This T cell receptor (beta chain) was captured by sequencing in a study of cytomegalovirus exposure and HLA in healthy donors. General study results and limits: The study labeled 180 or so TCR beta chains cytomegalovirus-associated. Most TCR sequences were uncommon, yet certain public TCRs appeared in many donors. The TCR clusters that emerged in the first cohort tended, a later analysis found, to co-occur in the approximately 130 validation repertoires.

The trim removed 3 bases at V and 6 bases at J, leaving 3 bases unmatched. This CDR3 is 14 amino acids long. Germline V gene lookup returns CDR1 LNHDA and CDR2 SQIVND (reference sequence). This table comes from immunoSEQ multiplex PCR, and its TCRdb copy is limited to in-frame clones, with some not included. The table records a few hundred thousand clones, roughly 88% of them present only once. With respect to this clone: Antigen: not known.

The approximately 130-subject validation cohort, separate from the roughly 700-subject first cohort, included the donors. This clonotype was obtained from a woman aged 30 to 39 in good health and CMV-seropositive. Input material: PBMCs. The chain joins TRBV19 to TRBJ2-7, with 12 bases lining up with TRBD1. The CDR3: CASSIGTGGGEQYF. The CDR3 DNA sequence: TGTGCCAGTAGTATTGGGACAGGGGGCGGCGAGCAGTACTTC.